This T cell receptor beta chain appears in the sequencing data of a study of shared clonotypes between healthy human individuals. General study findings and limits: Large sequencing depth failed to make sorted-subset sequencing complete, rarefaction showed. Donors were few, which limited the genetic and exposure-history diversity represented.

Original methodology: Filtering differed, since immunoSEQ gave only junction sequences and no quality scores. Sequencing used immunoSEQ multiplex PCR; TCRdb keeps in-frame clones, though not all of them. Clone size and V and J calls were adopted from that table, with D and trimming inferred from the DNA. The sample lists around 1.9 million clones, about 93% occurring once. Comment on this clone: Its antigen remains unidentified.

Naive-designated CD8 cells lacked CD45RO, were positively enriched for CCR7, and omitted terminally differentiated effector memory CD45RA+ cells. The CDR3 totals 14 residues. Germline V gene lookup returns CDR1 LNHNV and CDR2 YYDKDF (reference sequence). With 3 bases removed from V and 3 bases from J, the gap between germline ends came to 12 bases. This TCR was recovered from a young man in good health. Some clones in this sample may be carry-over from other donors' samples. Sequenced: naive CD8+ T cells from PBMCs. V and J are TRBV15 and TRBJ2-7; D gene ambiguous. This CDR3 reads CATSSEALYYEQYF. The CDR3 nucleotides read TGTGCCACCAGCAGTGAAGCCCTTTACTACGAGCAGTACTTC.